Ten or more counts support the clone carrying this T cell receptor beta chain. Its target is unknown. The data were obtained in a study of T cells in Graves' hyperthyroidism and ophthalmopathy. On the study more broadly: Peripheral blood draws took place at initial diagnosis, ahead of any treatment.

RNA transcripts gave rise to amplified TCR beta CDR3 regions. TCR CDR3 underwent first-round RT-PCR with the HTBI primer set. TCRdb re-called the multiplex PCR reads with MiXCR, one entry per CDR3 protein. The sample has over 150,000 distinct CDR3 sequences, more than 15% seen once. If no ophthalmopathy progression occurred within 18 months, Graves' hyperthyroidism was stable. Orbital computed tomography, thyroid ultrasound, serum thyroxine and TRAb, and clinical symptoms together informed the diagnoses. Study-wide findings and caveats: Ophthalmopathy was told apart from stable hyperthyroidism by a 13 V-J model.

V lost 1 base and J 1 base, leaving 8 bases between the germline ends. The CDR3 consists of 15 residues. CDR1 and CDR2 from the germline V gene are MGHRA and YSYEKL. V is TRBV4-1 and J is TRBJ1-5; D not certain. This clonotype originated in a woman aged 45 to 65 with Graves' hyperthyroidism. Sample: blood. CDR3 amino acids: CASSQGIRSNQPQHF. CDR3 in DNA: TGCGCCAGCAGCCAAGGGATCAGAAGCAATCAGCCCCAGCATTTT.